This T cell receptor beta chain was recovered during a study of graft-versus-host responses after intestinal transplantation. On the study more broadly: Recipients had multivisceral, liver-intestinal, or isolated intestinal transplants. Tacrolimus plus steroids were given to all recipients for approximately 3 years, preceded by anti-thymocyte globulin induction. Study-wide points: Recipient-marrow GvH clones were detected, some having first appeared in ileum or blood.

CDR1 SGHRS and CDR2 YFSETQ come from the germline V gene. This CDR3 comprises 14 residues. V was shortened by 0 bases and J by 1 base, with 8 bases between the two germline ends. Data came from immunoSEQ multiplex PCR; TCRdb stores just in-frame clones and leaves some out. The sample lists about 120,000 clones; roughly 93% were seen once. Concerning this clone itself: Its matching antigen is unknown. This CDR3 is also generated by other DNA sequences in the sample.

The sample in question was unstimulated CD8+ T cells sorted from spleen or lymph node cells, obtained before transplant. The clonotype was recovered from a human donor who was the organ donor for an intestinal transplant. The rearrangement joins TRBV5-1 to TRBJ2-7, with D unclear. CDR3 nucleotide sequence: TGCGCCAGCAGCTTGGGCCTGGGGTCCTACGAGCAGTACTTC. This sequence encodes CASSLGLGSYEQYF.